This entry lists 22 T cell receptor beta chains sequenced from one sample in a study of identical twins. TCRdb recomputed calls from the 5' RACE reads with MiXCR, one row per CDR3 protein. Of around 480,000 distinct CDR3 sequences in the sample, 14% were seen once. The same sample was also studied in work on yellow fever vaccine responses in identical twins.

Source material: CD4+ T cells sorted from blood. The source of these receptors is a woman between 18 and 29 years old in good health.

This clonotype was seen only a few times. The V call is TRBV12-3 or TRBV12-4, the J call TRBJ1-6, with TRBD1 matching 8 bases. The trim removed 4 bases at V and 10 bases at J, leaving 9 bases unmatched. The CDR3 extends over 15 amino acids. The CDR3 DNA reads TGTGCCAGCAGTTCAACCGGACAGGGTAGCTCACCCCTCCACTTT. Its protein is CASSSTGQGSSPLHF.

This chain connects TRBV5-1 to TRBJ2-7; 7 positions match TRBD1. Germline CDR1 SGHRS, CDR2 YFSETQ. The CDR3 spans 16 residues. Trimming at V came to 1 base and at J to 6 bases, leaving 13 bases not matched to a gene. The CDR3 DNA sequence: TGCGCCAGCAGCTTGCTGGGAAACAGGGGCAATGGCGAGCAGTACTTC. Amino acids: CASSLLGNRGNGEQYF.

This clonotype was observed a few times. This chain connects TRBV12-3 or TRBV12-4 to TRBJ2-2, with 7 nucleotides matching TRBD1. The CDR3 runs to 17 residues. The V segment lost 5 bases and the J segment 6 bases; nucleotides outside the gene matches: 15. CDR3 residues: CASSENRGSEHPGELFF. Written as DNA, the CDR3 is TGTGCCAGCAGTGAAAACAGGGGATCCGAACACCCCGGGGAGCTGTTTTTT.

This clonotype was counted between two and nine times. The V and J genes are TRBV10-3 and TRBJ2-1, with D unclear. V lost 6 bases, J lost 0 bases, and 12 bases lay in between. There are 15 residues in the CDR3. From germline, CDR1 is ENHRY and CDR2 SYGVKD. This CDR3 is CAISPRWDSYNEQFF. The CDR3 DNA sequence: TGTGCCATCAGCCCAAGATGGGACTCCTACAATGAGCAGTTCTTC.

This clonotype was found many times. The chain couples TRBV12-3 or TRBV12-4 to TRBJ1-1; TRBD1 aligns across 7 bases. The CDR3 is 14 amino acids. Trimming removed 6 bases from V and 0 bases from J; junction bases left unmatched: 4. DNA of the CDR3: TGTGCCAGCAGGAACAGGGGCATGAACACTGAAGCTTTCTTT. Residues: CASRNRGMNTEAFF.

This clonotype appeared a few times. V is TRBV6-2 or TRBV6-3 and J is TRBJ2-7; D is uncertain. Germline V gene lookup returns CDR1 MNHEY and CDR2 SVGEGT. The CDR3 sequence is 11 residues long. As DNA, the CDR3 is TGTGCAAGTACTCGGGCCCACGAGCAGTACTTC. Its translation: CASTRAHEQYF.

This chain uses TRBV18 with TRBJ2-1, with 8 positions matching TRBD2. V lost 3 bases and J lost 6; bases outside the gene matches: 7. Germline V CDR1 and CDR2: KGHSH, LQKENI. The CDR3 contains 15 residues. The CDR3 DNA reads TGTGCCAGCTCACCCGACGGGAGGGGGTTCAATGAGCAGTTCTTC. It encodes CASSPDGRGFNEQFF.

This clonotype was observed a handful of times. The V and J genes are TRBV28 and TRBJ2-1; the match to TRBD2 covers 9 bases. The CDR3 sequence is 16 residues long. Looked up from germline, CDR1 is MDHEN and CDR2 is SYDVKM. The junction had 12 bases not matched to a gene; V was cut back by 5 bases and J by 7 bases. CDR3 DNA sequence: TGTGCCAGCAGTCCCTCGGCGAGCGGGAGGCGGAATGAGCAGTTCTTC. Protein product: CASSPSASGRRNEQFF. The variable domain in full, completed from reference TRBV28 and TRBJ2-1, reads DVKVTQSSRYLVKRTGEKVFLECVQDMDHENMFWYRQDPGLGLRLIYFSYDVKMKEKGDIPEGYSVSREKKERFSLILESASTNQTSMYLCASSPSASGRRNEQFFGPGTRLTVL.

The gene calls are TRBV20-1 and TRBJ2-3; tentatively, D is TRBD1 (5 bases). Per the germline V gene, CDR1 is DFQATT and CDR2 is SNEGSKA (reference sequence). Trimming took 3 bases from V and 4 from J, leaving 11 bases between them. CDR3 size: 13 residues. The CDR3 region is CSARSDTADTQYF. CDR3 sequence (DNA): TGCAGTGCTAGGTCGGACACAGCAGATACGCAGTATTTT.

This clonotype has ten or more counts. This chain uses TRBV5-1 with TRBJ2-2, with D uncertain. The CDR3 covers 15 residues. Germline V CDR1 and CDR2: SGHRS, YFSETQ. Between the trimmed V and J ends, which lost 4 bases and 1 base, there was a span of 11 bases. The CDR3 DNA is TGCGCCAGCAGCCTCGACGGACGGAACACCGGGGAGCTGTTTTTT. It is translated as CASSLDGRNTGELFF.

This clonotype appeared many times. This chain connects TRBV6-5 to TRBJ2-3; D perhaps matches TRBD1 (5 bases). CDR3 length: 16 amino acids. CDR1 is MNHEY and CDR2 is SVGAGI in the germline V gene. V lost 0 bases and J 0 bases, leaving 10 bases between the germline ends. CDR3 sequence: CASSYSSPGSTDTQYF. The CDR3 coding sequence is TGTGCCAGCAGTTACTCGAGTCCAGGGAGCACAGATACGCAGTATTTT.

In this sample, this clonotype turned up a few times. The chain links TRBV29-1 to TRBJ2-5; D is uncertain. V lost 7 bases and J lost 1, with 10 bases in between. CDR1 and CDR2 (germline): SQVTM, ANQGSEA. The CDR3 is 12 amino acids. CDR3 residues: CSARHAQETQYF. Written as DNA, the CDR3 is TGCAGCGCTAGACATGCCCAAGAGACCCAGTACTTC.

The chain employs TRBV10-3 and TRBJ2-3, with D tentatively TRBD1 or TRBD2 (5 bases each). Trimming removed 8 bases at V and 6 bases at J, with 15 bases between. Germline CDR1 reads ENHRY; CDR2 reads SYGVKD. This CDR3 region has 13 residues. CDR3 DNA: TGTGCCATCTTACAGGCCGAGGGGGATACGCAGTATTTT. Encoded protein: CAILQAEGDTQYF.

This clonotype was counted ten times or more. This chain connects TRBV12-3 or TRBV12-4 to TRBJ2-5, with D possibly being TRBD2 (6 bases). The ends were cut back, 1 base at V and 1 base at J, with 7 bases in the middle. The CDR3 runs to 14 residues. The CDR3 nucleotides are TGTGCCAGCAGTTTAGGAGCGGGCCAAGAGACCCAGTACTTC. Translating it yields CASSLGAGQETQYF.

This sequence joins TRBV27 and TRBJ2-7; D may be TRBD1 (6 bases). V gave up 2 bases and J gave up 2 bases, with 10 bases separating them. CDR3 length: 14 amino acids. Germline CDR1 reads MNHEY; CDR2 reads SMNVEV (reference sequence). The CDR3 protein is CASSLTGIAYEQYF. In DNA form, the CDR3 reads TGTGCCAGCAGTTTAACAGGGATCGCCTACGAGCAGTACTTC.

V and J are TRBV29-1 and TRBJ2-3; 8 bases map to TRBD2. V lost 4 bases and J lost 1; bases outside the gene matches: 4. This CDR3 has 14 amino acids. Germline V lookup: CDR1 SQVTM, CDR2 ANQGSEA. The chain's CDR3 is CSVVRREGTDTQYF. DNA for the CDR3: TGCAGCGTTGTTAGGCGGGAGGGCACAGATACGCAGTATTTT.

This clonotype was seen more than once but under ten times. J is TRBJ2-5 and V is TRBV25-1; 7 bases are a match to TRBD2. The germline gives CDR1 MGHDK, CDR2 SYGVNS. The CDR3 totals 14 residues. J gave up 5 bases and V 1 base, and 4 bases lay outside the gene matches. DNA of the CDR3: TGTGCCAGCAGTGAATTTTCCGGGGGGGAGACCCAGTACTTC. This gives the protein CASSEFSGGETQYF.

This clonotype was detected a few times. This rearrangement joins TRBV5-1 to TRBJ2-7; TRBD1 aligns across 7 bases. Germline V gives CDR1 SGHRS, CDR2 YFSETQ. The CDR3 runs to 15 residues. The trim removed 4 bases at V and 2 bases at J, leaving 9 bases unmatched. The CDR3 nucleotides read TGCGCCAGCAGCACGACCCAGGGACAGACCTACGAGCAGTACTTC. Its protein is CASSTTQGQTYEQYF.

This clonotype was seen a handful of times. The chain recombines TRBV12-3 or TRBV12-4 with TRBJ2-7, with a weak D call TRBD1 (6 bases). Trimming removed 1 base from V and 6 bases from J, with 10 bases in between. The CDR3 consists of 13 residues. CDR3 residues: CASSLGGHSEQYF. The CDR3 nucleotides read TGTGCCAGCAGTTTAGGGGGGCACTCCGAGCAGTACTTC.

As regards this clonotype: A much larger clonotype is one base distant, so this may be a read error. The V call is TRBV3-1, the J call TRBJ2-1; no reliable D call. Trimming shortened V by 3 bases and J by 1 base, and 1 base separated the two germline ends. Germline V gives CDR1 LGHDT, CDR2 YNNKEL (reference sequence). This CDR3 spans 12 amino acids. The CDR3 loop is CASSHSYNEQFF. CDR3 DNA: TGTGCCAGCAGCCATTCCTACAATGAGCAGTTCTTC.

The table lists this clonotype with a few counts. The chain recombines TRBV15 with TRBJ2-7; no definite D call. CDR3 length: 13 residues. The germline V and J ends were trimmed by 0 bases and 3 bases, with 6 bases remaining between them. In germline, CDR1 is LNHNV, CDR2 YYDKDF (reference sequence). The CDR3 coding sequence is TGTGCCACCAGCAGAGAGGGAAACTACGAGCAGTACTTC. It is translated as CATSREGNYEQYF.

This clonotype was seen at least ten times. V gene TRBV11-2 combines with J gene TRBJ2-1; D is undetermined. Between the trimmed V and J ends, which lost 4 bases and 1 base, there was a span of 20 bases. Germline values: CDR1 SGHAT, CDR2 FQNNGV. This CDR3 comprises 18 residues. The CDR3 DNA follows: TGTGCCAGCAGCTCTCGACGATTGCCCCGAACGTCCTACAATGAGCAGTTCTTC. As protein: CASSSRRLPRTSYNEQFF.